Each of the 14 T cell receptor beta chains below was sequenced from the same sample in a study of blood T cell repertoires in COVID-19. Assay: immunoSEQ multiplex PCR; the TCRdb copy retains only in-frame clones and omits some. The sample lists roughly 290,000 clones, 75% to 90% occurring once. Specimen: PBMCs or T cells enriched from blood (not recorded which). The receptors derive from a woman aged 40 to 49 who had recovered from COVID-19.

Notes on this clone: A junction boundary mismatches the germline segment, possibly from a read error. V usage is TRBV7-7 and J usage is TRBJ2-1, with D maybe TRBD1 (5 bases). The CDR3 length is 13 residues. Germline V gives CDR1 SSHAT, CDR2 FNYEAQ (reference sequence). The CDR3 nucleotides read TGTGCTAGCAGCCTTAACAGGTACAATGAGCAGTTCTTC. It translates to CASSLNRYNEQFF. Based on the CDR3 plus reference TRBV7-7 and TRBJ2-1, the full variable domain is GAGVSQSPRYKVTKRGQDVTLRCDPISSHATLYWYQQALGQGPEFLTYFNYEAQPDKSGLPSDRFSAERPEGSISTLTIQRTEQRDSAMYRCASSLNRYNEQFFGPGTRLTVL.

The sample holds one count of this clone. This sequence joins TRBV19 and TRBJ2-1; no definite D call. Trimming pared 1 base from V and 10 bases from J, leaving 8 bases between. The germline CDR1 and CDR2 sequences are LNHDA and SQIVND (reference sequence). There are 12 residues in the CDR3. CDR3 region: CASSIGLPEQFF. Written as DNA, the CDR3 is TGTGCCAGTAGTATAGGACTCCCGGAGCAGTTCTTC.

The chain recombines TRBV7-9 with TRBJ2-1, with D possibly being TRBD2 (6 bases). CDR1 is SEHNR, CDR2 FQNEAQ, per germline (reference sequence). V gave up 1 base and J gave up 0 bases, with 13 bases separating them. The CDR3 is 17 amino acids. In nucleotides, the CDR3 is TGTGCCAGCAGCTTAGGGGGCGCGGGGAGCTCCTACAATGAGCAGTTCTTC. Protein: CASSLGGAGSSYNEQFF.

The rearrangement links TRBV5-1 to TRBJ1-2; D perhaps matches TRBD1 (5 bases). The CDR3 has 13 residues. Between the trimmed V and J ends, which lost 0 bases and 8 bases, there was a span of 11 bases. Germline V lookup: CDR1 SGHRS, CDR2 YFSETQ. The CDR3: CASSLDHRTGYTF. As DNA, the CDR3 is TGCGCCAGCAGCTTGGACCACAGGACGGGCTACACCTTC.

This clone showed up many times. The chain couples TRBV2 to TRBJ1-1; 7 bases line up with TRBD1. The CDR3 spans 13 residues. Trimming removed 6 bases from V and 4 bases from J; junction bases left unmatched: 5. The germline V gene has CDR1 SNHLY and CDR2 FYNNEI. The CDR3 sequence is CASRETGPTEAFF. CDR3 DNA sequence: TGTGCCAGCAGGGAGACAGGGCCCACTGAAGCTTTCTTT.

For the CDR3, the DNA is TGTGCCAGCTCACCCTCCGGGGACAGAGCTTTCTTT. Protein sequence: CASSPSGDRAFF. The rearrangement joins TRBV18 to TRBJ1-1; TRBD1 matches 7 bases. With V trimmed by 3 bases and J by 10 bases, 5 bases remained unmatched. In germline, CDR1 is KGHSH, CDR2 LQKENI. The CDR3 covers 12 residues. The full variable domain, completed using reference TRBV18 and TRBJ1-1, is NAGVMQNPRHLVRRRGQEARLRCSPMKGHSHVYWYRQLPEEGLKFMVYLQKENIIDESGMPKERFSAEFPKEGPSILRIQQVVRGDSAAYFCASSPSGDRAFFGQGTRLTVV.

This clone was seen only a few times. J is TRBJ2-7 and V is TRBV27, with 9 nucleotides matching TRBD1. Germline values: CDR1 MNHEY, CDR2 SMNVEV (reference sequence). CDR3 length: 16 residues. With V trimmed by 3 bases and J by 2 bases, 8 bases remained unmatched. CDR3 DNA: TGTGCCAGCAGTTTCCTAGGTAGGGACAGGGCCTACGAGCAGTACTTC. This gives the protein CASSFLGRDRAYEQYF.

The DNA for the CDR3 is TGTGCCAGCAGCTTAATCCGGGAGGGGAGCACCGGGGAGCTGTTTTTT. Its protein product is CASSLIREGSTGELFF. This sequence joins TRBV7-2 and TRBJ2-2; TRBD2 agrees at 8 bases. The CDR3 contains 16 residues. Trimming took 2 bases from V and 4 from J; bases not matched to a gene: 6. Germline V lookup: CDR1 SGHTA, CDR2 FQGNSA.

CDR3 sequence (DNA): TGTGCCAGCTCACCATCAAGGGGAGGTAACTATGGCTACACCTTC. This translates into CASSPSRGGNYGYTF. The V call is TRBV18, the J call TRBJ1-2; TRBD1 might be the D (5 bases). V was cut by 2 bases and J by 1 base, with 11 bases left in between. The CDR3 contains 15 residues. Germline V gene data show CDR1 as KGHSH and CDR2 as LQKENI. The full variable domain, with the rest looked up from reference TRBV18 and TRBJ1-2, is NAGVMQNPRHLVRRRGQEARLRCSPMKGHSHVYWYRQLPEEGLKFMVYLQKENIIDESGMPKERFSAEFPKEGPSILRIQQVVRGDSAAYFCASSPSRGGNYGYTFGSGTRLTVV.

The chain couples TRBV29-1 to TRBJ1-6; D remains ambiguous. Germline CDR1 SQVTM, CDR2 ANQGSEA. This CDR3 is built from 13 residues. Trimming took 4 bases from V and 7 from J, leaving 11 bases between them. Written as DNA, the CDR3 is TGCAGCGTTGGGGCAGGTACCAATTCACCCCTCCACTTT. Its translation is CSVGAGTNSPLHF.

The chain links TRBV5-1 to TRBJ2-2; perhaps TRBD2 as D (6 bases). V lost 0 bases and J lost 6, with 12 bases in between. This CDR3 contains 15 residues. CDR1 SGHRS and CDR2 YFSETQ come from the germline V gene. This CDR3 reads CASSLELAGAGELFF. The CDR3 nucleotides read TGCGCCAGCAGCTTGGAACTAGCCGGAGCCGGGGAGCTGTTTTTT.

This clone has a single count. This rearrangement joins TRBV7-9 to TRBJ2-7, with 12 bases that match TRBD2. Per germline, CDR1 SEHNR and CDR2 FQNEAQ (reference sequence). The CDR3 covers 15 residues. The V gene end was trimmed by 5 bases and the J gene end by 6 bases; junction bases not matched to a gene: 8. CDR3 coding DNA: TGTGCCAGCAGCCCCCCGTCTAGCGGGAGGGCCGAGCAGTACTTC. This sequence encodes CASSPPSSGRAEQYF.

The chain uses TRBV5-8 and TRBJ2-1; 16 nucleotides match TRBD2. The junction had 10 bases not matched to a gene; V was cut back by 3 bases and J by 7 bases. This CDR3 is built from 18 residues. Germline CDR1 and CDR2: SGHTS and YDEGEE. CDR3 loop: CASSSLPGLAGGPNEQFF. The CDR3 DNA sequence: TGTGCCAGCAGCTCTTTACCGGGACTAGCGGGGGGGCCAAATGAGCAGTTCTTC.

The chain has TRBV10-3 and TRBJ1-2; a weak D match, TRBD1 (6 bases). Germline CDR1 reads ENHRY; CDR2 reads SYGVKD. CDR3 size: 13 residues. V lost 7 bases and J 6 bases, leaving 15 bases between the germline ends. The CDR3 coding sequence is TGTGCCATCACTGGAACAGGGAACGATGGCTACACCTTC. It codes for CAITGTGNDGYTF.